This record concerns one T cell receptor (beta chain) sequence. The antigen remains unidentified. This entry belongs to a study of post-analysis software for immune sequencing data. Overall study context: Both relapsing-remitting and secondary progressive multiple sclerosis featured among the disease courses, as did progressive-relapsing multiple sclerosis. The study, taken as a whole, reports: Among roughly five TRBV segments more frequent in patients than controls were TRBV5-6, TRBV5-1 and TRBV20-1. F measure showed strong co-clustering of same-batch samples. Controls showed significantly higher normalized Chao1 diversity than did multiple sclerosis patients.

Unique-molecular-identifier-tagged TCR beta cDNA libraries were used. Input of about 0.9 to 10 million T cells yielded roughly 0.5 million cDNA molecules. TCRdb re-called the PCR reads through MiXCR, storing one row per CDR3 protein. The sample consists of about 460,000 distinct CDR3 sequences, around 40% of them appearing once. Germline V gene sequence: CDR1 MNHEY, CDR2 SMNVEV (reference sequence). The CDR3 contains 13 residues. Trimming stripped 0 bases from V and 5 bases from J, with 8 bases between. The specimen sequenced was blood. The rearrangement uses TRBV27 and TRBJ2-7, with D unresolved. The clonotype comes from a girl aged 10-17 years with multiple sclerosis. The CDR3 loop reads CASSLSDPHEQYF. CDR3 sequence (DNA): TGTGCCAGCAGTTTATCTGATCCCCACGAGCAGTACTTC.